Below, 25 T cell receptor beta chains from the same sample are listed, as sequenced in a study of molecular identifiers for immune sequencing clone quantification. TCRdb reprocessed the PCR reads with MiXCR, giving one entry per CDR3 protein. The sample records about 500,000 distinct CDR3 sequences, around a fifth being singletons. Sequenced input: naive CD8+ T cells from blood, with Jurkat cell RNA spiked in. Subset indicated: FACS-sorted CD8+CD4-CCR7+CD45RA+ naive T cells. Receptors originate from a human donor in good health. Some libraries in this study had Jurkat cell RNA spiked in.

The chain uses TRBV10-2 and TRBJ2-2; the match to TRBD2 covers 12 bases. There are 14 residues in the CDR3. V dropped 4 bases and J dropped 9; count of bases not matched to a gene: 3. CDR1 WSHSY and CDR2 SAAADI come from the germline V gene. CDR3 bases: TGCGCCAGCAGTGGGACTAGCGGGACGAGGGAGCTGTTTTTT. Protein product: CASSGTSGTRELFF.

V usage is TRBV7-3 and J usage is TRBJ1-6; no clear D. Trimming left V 4 bases short and J 10 bases short, with 8 bases between. The CDR3 extends over 12 amino acids. In germline, CDR1 is SGHTA, CDR2 FQGTGA. CDR3 nucleotide sequence: TGTGCCAGCAGCTCCCCGGGATCACCCCTCCACTTT. Its protein product is CASSSPGSPLHF.

This clonotype was seen repeatedly, ten times or more. The V call is TRBV10-3, the J call TRBJ2-6, with no clear D. The CDR3 runs 15 residues. The V gene's germline CDR1 is ENHRY and CDR2 SYGVKD. V gave up 4 bases and J gave up 0 bases, with 7 bases separating them. As DNA, the CDR3 is TGTGCCATCAGTGCCCCGACCTCTGGGGCCAACGTCCTGACTTTC. As protein: CAISAPTSGANVLTF.

At least ten counts were recorded for this clonotype. The rearrangement joins TRBV29-1 to TRBJ2-2; TRBD1 aligns across 8 bases. The ends lost 7 bases at V and 6 bases at J; junction bases unmatched: 13. Germline V CDR1 and CDR2: SQVTM, ANQGSEA. The CDR3 loop spans 15 amino acids. The CDR3 loop is CSAIKRTGLAGELFF. The CDR3 DNA reads as TGCAGCGCAATAAAGCGGACAGGGCTCGCCGGGGAGCTGTTTTTT.

This clonotype was recorded many times. V gene TRBV6-5 combines with J gene TRBJ1-2; unclear D gene. This CDR3 has 14 residues. With 4 bases removed from V and 5 bases from J, the gap between germline ends came to 14 bases. The V gene's germline CDR1 is MNHEY and CDR2 SVGAGI. CDR3 sequence (DNA): TGTGCCAGCAGTTCCGCGAGGAGCCCTTATGGCTACACCTTC. Translating it yields CASSSARSPYGYTF.

The J gene is TRBJ1-1, the V gene TRBV20-1; D call uncertain. Germline values: CDR1 DFQATT, CDR2 SNEGSKA (reference sequence). The V end lost 3 bases, the J end lost 6 bases, and 8 bases lay between the germline ends. CDR3 length: 11 residues. The CDR3 spells CSARRSAEAFF. CDR3 nucleotide sequence: TGCAGTGCTAGGAGGAGCGCTGAAGCTTTCTTT.

The CDR3 DNA follows: TGTGCCAGCAGCCATCTGACAGGGCTGAACATGGAAGCTTTCTTT. Translating gives CASSHLTGLNMEAFF. This sequence joins TRBV5-3 and TRBJ1-1; 7 nucleotides line up with TRBD1. TRBV5-3 belongs to the ORF category, with a function that is uncertain. The CDR3 length is 15 residues. V lost 8 bases and J lost 8; bases outside the gene matches: 18.

This clonotype was recorded a few times. The gene calls are TRBV19 and TRBJ2-3; 7 nucleotides align to TRBD1. V lost 4 bases and J lost 7; bases outside the gene matches: 5. There are 13 residues in the CDR3. The germline V gene has CDR1 LNHDA and CDR2 SQIVND (reference sequence). As DNA, the CDR3 is TGTGCCAGTAGTAAAACAGGGGCTCATACGCAGTATTTT. It yields the protein CASSKTGAHTQYF.

The rearrangement uses TRBV18 and TRBJ2-3; TRBD2 aligns across 8 bases. V gave up 0 bases and J gave up 6 bases; unmatched junction bases: 11. The CDR3 contains 17 residues. Germline CDR1 reads KGHSH; CDR2 reads LQKENI. The CDR3 sequence: CASSPPVGLGVSDTQYF. As DNA, the CDR3 is TGTGCCAGCTCACCACCGGTGGGACTAGGAGTTTCTGATACGCAGTATTTT.

This clonotype was counted between two and nine times. V usage is TRBV6-9 and J usage is TRBJ1-5; possible D gene TRBD1, 6 bases. Germline values: CDR1 MNHGY, CDR2 SVAAGI. Trimming removed 2 bases at V and 1 base at J, with 9 bases between. The CDR3 spans 15 residues. The CDR3 DNA sequence: TGTGCCAGCAGTTATAGGGGGGTAAGCAATCAGCCCCAGCATTTT. Translating gives CASSYRGVSNQPQHF.

This rearrangement joins TRBV4-3 to TRBJ2-3; weak D call: TRBD2 (5 bases). V lost 0 bases, J lost 2 bases, and 15 bases lay in between. The germline CDR1 and CDR2 sequences are LGHNA and YSLEER. The CDR3 contains 17 residues. This CDR3 is CASSQDGVGGITDTQYF. The CDR3 nucleotides read TGCGCCAGCAGCCAAGACGGGGTCGGCGGTATCACAGATACGCAGTATTTT.

The chain couples TRBV5-6 to TRBJ2-7; 9 nucleotides match TRBD1. This CDR3 is 14 amino acids long. After removal of 4 bases from V and 4 bases from J, the junction contained 6 bases not matched to a gene. Germline CDR1 reads SGHDT; CDR2 reads YYEEEE. CDR3 residues: CASSVGTGLYEQYF. CDR3 in DNA: TGTGCCAGCAGCGTCGGGACAGGGCTATACGAGCAGTACTTC.

This clonotype has only a few counts. The rearrangement joins TRBV19 to TRBJ2-1; tentatively, D is TRBD1 (5 bases). V was pared by 3 bases and J by 6 bases, with 9 bases between. There are 13 residues in the CDR3. Germline V gene data show CDR1 as LNHDA and CDR2 as SQIVND (reference sequence). In nucleotides, the CDR3 is TGTGCCAGTAGTATTGGACACGGCAATGAGCAGTTCTTC. The encoded protein is CASSIGHGNEQFF.

This clonotype was found a few times. J is TRBJ2-5 and V is TRBV11-3; 7 bases map to TRBD2. V dropped 3 bases and J dropped 0; count of bases not matched to a gene: 4. The CDR3 loop spans 15 amino acids. Germline lookup yields CDR1 SGHNT and CDR2 YENEEA. The CDR3 DNA reads as TGTGCCAGCAGCTTGACTAGCCGGTACCAAGAGACCCAGTACTTC. Its translation: CASSLTSRYQETQYF.

This clonotype was seen at least ten times. The chain links TRBV19 to TRBJ1-5; D is undetermined. CDR3 length equals 13 residues. Trimming cost V 3 bases and J 7 bases, with 10 bases left between them. Germline V gene lookup returns CDR1 LNHDA and CDR2 SQIVND (reference sequence). The CDR3 region is CASSIAFTQPQHF. In nucleotides, the CDR3 is TGTGCCAGTAGTATCGCCTTCACACAGCCCCAGCATTTT.

The V call is TRBV2, the J call TRBJ2-7, with 12 bases identical to TRBD2. Trimming took 5 bases from V and 5 from J; bases not matched to a gene: 10. The CDR3 contains 16 residues. Germline loops: CDR1 SNHLY, CDR2 FYNNEI. The CDR3 sequence is CASSFGLAGNFDEQYF. The CDR3, as DNA: TGTGCCAGCAGTTTCGGACTAGCGGGGAATTTCGACGAGCAGTACTTC.

This sequence joins TRBV19 and TRBJ1-2; no firm D call. The CDR3 sequence is 15 residues long. The germline V gene has CDR1 LNHDA and CDR2 SQIVND (reference sequence). V dropped 5 bases and J dropped 2 bases, with 15 bases sitting between them. CDR3 in DNA: TGTGCCAGTAGTGCAGACATGGGCACCAACTATGGCTACACCTTC. Translating it yields CASSADMGTNYGYTF.

This clonotype was recorded a few times. CDR3 sequence (DNA): TGTGCCAGCAGCCAAGGACTAGCGGGAGGGGATACGCAGTATTTT. Its translation is CASSQGLAGGDTQYF. The chain links TRBV6-2 or TRBV6-3 to TRBJ2-3, with 15 bases aligning to TRBD2. Germline CDR1 and CDR2: MNHEY and SVGEGT. The V and J ends lost 6 bases and 6 bases, in that order; junction bases with no gene match: 4. This CDR3 comprises 15 residues.

This clonotype was counted between two and nine times. This sequence joins TRBV5-1 and TRBJ2-1; 8 bases fit TRBD2. Germline V CDR1 and CDR2: SGHRS, YFSETQ. The CDR3 consists of 15 residues. The junction had 8 bases not matched to a gene; V was cut back by 0 bases and J by 9 bases. The CDR3 DNA reads as TGCGCCAGCAGCTTGGGAGTAGCGGGAAGCGGTGAGCAGTTCTTC. Translating gives CASSLGVAGSGEQFF.

Of note for this clonotype: A much larger clone sits a single nucleotide away, making a read error possible. The V gene is TRBV4-1, the J gene TRBJ1-4, with unresolved D. Germline V gene sequence: CDR1 MGHRA, CDR2 YSYEKL. The length of the CDR3 is 14 residues. Written as DNA, the CDR3 is TGCGCCAGCAGCCAGCGGCGCCTTAATGAAAAACCGTTTTTT. It translates to CASSQRRLNEKPFF.

This clonotype was seen only a few times. The V call is TRBV7-9, the J call TRBJ2-3; 10 bases line up with TRBD1. V lost 5 bases, J lost 2 bases, and 10 bases stayed unmatched. Germline V lookup: CDR1 SEHNR, CDR2 FQNEAQ (reference sequence). The CDR3 has 17 amino acids. CDR3 coding DNA: TGTGCCAGCAGCCCCCGGACAGGGGGGAAATCCACAGATACGCAGTATTTT. Protein product: CASSPRTGGKSTDTQYF.

This clonotype was seen repeatedly, ten times or more. This chain uses TRBV4-3 with TRBJ1-5; a possible D gene is TRBD1 (6 bases). The V end was cut by 0 bases, the J end by 6 bases, with 15 bases between. The length of the CDR3 is 16 residues. CDR1 is LGHNA and CDR2 is YSLEER in the germline V gene. The CDR3 region is CASSQDLAGAAQPQHF. The CDR3 DNA is TGCGCCAGCAGCCAAGATTTGGCAGGGGCTGCTCAGCCCCAGCATTTT.

Concerning this clonotype itself: Given a much more abundant clone one base away, this may be a read error. The rearrangement joins TRBV4-1 to TRBJ2-7; 13 nucleotides agree with TRBD2. The CDR3 sequence is 15 residues long. In germline, CDR1 is MGHRA, CDR2 YSYEKL. CDR3 protein: CASNQTSGGAYEQYF. The CDR3, as DNA: TGCGCCAGCAACCAAACTAGCGGGGGGGCCTACGAGCAGTACTTC.

In this sample, this clonotype turned up a few times. The chain combines TRBV29-1 with TRBJ2-7; 7 bases fit TRBD2. V lost 6 bases, J lost 6 bases, and 17 bases stayed unmatched. CDR3 length: 15 residues. The germline V gene encodes CDR1 SQVTM and CDR2 ANQGSEA. This chain's CDR3 is CSVPPRRGKPLEQYF. The CDR3 coding sequence is TGCAGCGTCCCTCCCCGGCGGGGGAAACCGCTCGAGCAGTACTTC.

The gene calls are TRBV19 and TRBJ2-3; 8 bases agree with TRBD2. J was trimmed by 2 bases and V by 9 bases; bases with no gene match: 7. CDR1 and CDR2 (germline): LNHDA, SQIVND (reference sequence). This CDR3 has 14 amino acids. The CDR3 region is CASGGGSSTDTQYF. Written as DNA, the CDR3 is TGTGCCAGCGGGGGGGGCAGTTCCACAGATACGCAGTATTTT.